The following is a TCR beta chain sequence with its context. Assay: immunoSEQ multiplex PCR; the TCRdb copy retains only in-frame clones and omits some. This sample has more than 140,000 clones, with approximately 94% found just once. This specimen belongs to a study of control samples from healthy donors and cancer patients. The V gene's germline CDR1 is SQVTM and CDR2 ANQGSEA. The germline V and J ends were trimmed by 3 bases and 4 bases, with 7 bases remaining between them. The CDR3 has 12 amino acids. The sequenced material came from blood. This sequence was found in a man between 35 and 55 years old in good health. V is TRBV29-1 and J is TRBJ2-1; D is undetermined. The CDR3, as DNA: TGCAGCGTTGAGCAGAAATACAATGAGCAGTTCTTC. The encoded protein is CSVEQKYNEQFF.